The clone carrying this TCR beta chain came up many times. The germline V gene encodes CDR1 DFQATT and CDR2 SNEGSKA (reference sequence). The CDR3 is 16 residues long. The trim removed 0 bases at V and 5 bases at J, leaving 9 bases unmatched. The data stem from a study of early T cells in non-severe SARS-CoV-2 infection. Study-wide background: The authors sequenced bulk RNA from unsorted whole blood, leaving chains unpaired.

Unique molecular identifier tags were affixed to discrete cDNA molecules. TCRdb called the 5' RACE reads again in MiXCR, with one record for every CDR3 protein. The sample records roughly 76,000 distinct CDR3 sequences, about 12% being singletons. This sequence originates from an adult who was a healthcare worker with PCR-confirmed SARS-CoV-2 infection or an uninfected control (not recorded which). The sequenced sample consisted of whole blood. This chain uses TRBV20-1 with TRBJ2-5; 10 bases line up with TRBD2. This CDR3 reads CSARDGASGSWETQYF. The CDR3 DNA reads TGCAGTGCTAGAGATGGTGCTAGCGGGAGCTGGGAGACCCAGTACTTC.